A selection of T cell receptor beta chains follows, all from one sample in a study of T cells after yellow fever vaccination. TCRdb re-called the 5' RACE reads with MiXCR, one entry per CDR3 protein. The sample has roughly 500,000 distinct CDR3 sequences; 19% are singletons. Sequenced here: PBMCs, sampled 15 days after the yellow fever booster vaccination. These receptors all come from a man aged 25 to 45 who received the YFV17D yellow fever vaccine. Each CDR3 is given with its conserved first and last residue. A D gene is named only where the DNA matches it firmly.

D gene,V gene,J gene,CDR3 protein
TRBD2,TRBV20-1,TRBJ2-1,CSAREDTGTSGYNEQFF
.,TRBV4-3,TRBJ2-1,CASSSGTNYNEQFF
.,TRBV4-2,TRBJ2-5,CASSQTGTTKETQYF
TRBD2,TRBV12-3/TRBV12-4,TRBJ2-1,CASPPTSGIGYNEQFF
.,TRBV7-8,TRBJ2-7,CASSMDRGFYEQYF
.,TRBV2,TRBJ2-1,CASSPGRPGRRQFF
.,TRBV25-1,TRBJ1-1,CASRAQGMNTEAFF
.,TRBV20-1,TRBJ1-2,CSAPGIYGYTF
TRBD1,TRBV6-1,TRBJ2-7,CASTQGGTGFYEQYF
.,TRBV7-3,TRBJ2-1,CASSSGVGQFF
TRBD2,TRBV19,TRBJ2-7,CASSRDYRNYEQYF
TRBD1,TRBV6-2/TRBV6-3,TRBJ2-1,CASSYSKVTATGDEQFF
.,TRBV28,TRBJ2-1,CASSLGVSYNEQFF
.,TRBV6-6,TRBJ2-7,CASRPSDPYEQYF
.,TRBV5-5,TRBJ2-1,CASSFRGTPNYNEQFF
.,TRBV7-9,TRBJ2-4,CASSYQGTDLAKNIQYF
.,TRBV7-8,TRBJ2-2,CASSLFPATNTGELFF
.,TRBV6-6,TRBJ2-3,CASSYSTGTQYF
.,TRBV5-1,TRBJ2-3,CASSLLAPSTDTQYF
.,TRBV20-1,TRBJ2-5,CSAATNPQETQYF
.,TRBV7-9,TRBJ2-5,CASSLLSVPQYF
.,TRBV7-3,TRBJ2-1,CASSLGTLGSGNEQFF
.,TRBV7-2,TRBJ2-2,CASSPGWAAGELFF
.,TRBV12-2,TRBJ1-3,CASRPGYKPSGNTIYF
TRBD2,TRBV6-2/TRBV6-3,TRBJ2-7,CASSYSGLAGFEQYF
.,TRBV29-1,TRBJ2-7,CSVMTVSSYEQYF
TRBD2,TRBV4-1,TRBJ2-7,CASSQVTSGSYEQYF
.,TRBV29-1,TRBJ2-5,CSVEFYQGPQYF
TRBD1,TRBV20-1,TRBJ1-6,CSARARGTENSPLHF
TRBD1,TRBV20-1,TRBJ2-7,CSASDRVLHEQYF
.,TRBV21-1,TRBJ2-7,CASSKEVGQGREQYF
.,TRBV5-1,TRBJ2-3,CASSLVRTSTDTQYF
TRBD2,TRBV11-2,TRBJ2-3,CASAAGVIDTQYF
.,TRBV7-2,TRBJ2-5,CASSFYRQETQYF
.,TRBV7-8,TRBJ2-3,CASSLGGHRGPTSTDTQYF
.,TRBV4-1,TRBJ2-3,CASEVDTQYF
.,TRBV5-6,TRBJ2-1,CASSFEYNEQFF
TRBD2,TRBV5-1,TRBJ2-1,CATAPSGSVYNEQFF
TRBD1,TRBV10-3,TRBJ2-7,CAISGQGEQYF
.,TRBV12-3/TRBV12-4,TRBJ2-5,CASSFVGQTLETQYF
.,TRBV7-6,TRBJ1-5,CASSLRATGSNQPQHF
TRBD2,TRBV5-1,TRBJ2-5,CASSSQSGSMETQYF
.,TRBV29-1,TRBJ1-5,CSVAVRSNQPQHF
.,TRBV27,TRBJ2-7,CASSTPGRLREQYF
TRBD2,TRBV15,TRBJ2-7,CATSRELAGGYEQYF
.,TRBV5-1,TRBJ2-7,CASSYSPTETYEQYF
TRBD2,TRBV11-2,TRBJ2-4,CASSVLAGDVKNIQYF
TRBD2,TRBV29-1,TRBJ2-5,CSVEDPGLAYQETQYF
.,TRBV7-2,TRBJ2-3,CASSLEAGSSTDTQYF
.,TRBV12-3/TRBV12-4,TRBJ2-5,CASSKGTQETQYF
.,TRBV29-1,TRBJ2-3,CSVEDLPGESSDTQYF
.,TRBV7-9,TRBJ1-1,CASSLVLTLNTEAFF
.,TRBV21-1,TRBJ1-1,CASPSKPDRGRVGGTEAFF
.,TRBV25-1,TRBJ2-2,CASSGGNTGELFF
TRBD2,TRBV15,TRBJ2-5,CATSGSGRPQETQYF